These 8 T cell receptor beta chains originate from one sample sequenced in a study of PD-L1 blockade in urothelial cancer (dated by TCRdb to between 2016 and 2019). Sample time point, as interpreted from the label and publication: pretreatment peripheral blood. The library came from the immunoSEQ multiplex PCR assay. Sourced from immuneACCESS, this table was stored by TCRdb with only in-frame sequences that have V and J called. A share of the clones is absent; for the studies checked, an unresolved V gene accounts for under half, and the remainder has no known explanation. The sample data list some 71,000 clones, and approximately 83% of these were observed just once. Of the sample, about 15% is held by the ten largest clones. The sequencing here drew on PBMCs, taken around atezolizumab (anti-PD-L1) treatment. These receptors all stem from a man in his sixties with urothelial cancer.

The rearrangement uses TRBV2 and TRBJ1-6; the match to TRBD1 covers 7 bases. V lost 5 bases and J lost 10; bases outside the gene matches: 11. The CDR3 has 15 residues. From germline, CDR1 is SNHLY and CDR2 FYNNEI. CDR3 protein: CASSREGGATSPLHF. In nucleotides, the CDR3 is TGTGCCAGCAGTAGAGAAGGGGGCGCGACCTCACCCCTCCACTTT.

The V gene is TRBV19, the J gene TRBJ2-2, with TRBD1 identical over 10 bases. V lost 9 bases, J lost 3 bases, and 4 bases stayed unmatched. Germline-derived CDR1 and CDR2 are LNHDA and SQIVND (reference sequence). This CDR3 comprises 14 residues. CDR3 sequence: CASRDRGYTGELFF. CDR3 DNA: TGTGCCAGCAGGGACAGGGGTTACACCGGGGAGCTGTTTTTT.

V usage is TRBV27 and J usage is TRBJ1-5, with a possible D match to TRBD1 (6 bases). The CDR3 covers 16 residues. Germline lookup yields CDR1 MNHEY and CDR2 SMNVEV (reference sequence). V gave up 5 bases and J gave up 2 bases, with 16 bases separating them. DNA of the CDR3: TGTGCCAGCAGTCCAGGGACACCAATGGGCAATCAGCCCCAGCATTTT. Encoded protein: CASSPGTPMGNQPQHF.

This clone was seen only once. The rearrangement links TRBV5-6 to TRBJ1-4, with a weak D call TRBD1 (5 bases). The germline CDR1 and CDR2 sequences are SGHDT and YYEEEE. V was cut by 2 bases and J by 0 bases, with 5 bases left in between. The CDR3 loop spans 14 amino acids. CDR3 sequence: CASSFRATNEKLFF. The CDR3 region has the DNA TGTGCCAGCAGCTTCAGGGCAACTAATGAAAAACTGTTTTTT.

The chain is built from TRBV4-1 and TRBJ2-5; 7 bases are shared with TRBD1. CDR1 MGHRA and CDR2 YSYEKL come from the germline V gene. V was clipped by 6 bases and J by 3 bases; unmatched bases: 4. The length of the CDR3 is 13 residues. The DNA of the CDR3 is TGCGCCAGCAGGCCCACAGGGGAAGAGACCCAGTACTTC. It translates to CASRPTGEETQYF.

This sequence joins TRBV4-1 and TRBJ2-2; 7 positions agree with TRBD1. The CDR3 length is 16 residues. Trimming at V came to 8 bases and at J to 1 base, leaving 10 bases not matched to a gene. Germline CDR1 and CDR2: MGHRA and YSYEKL. DNA of the CDR3: TGCGCCAGCTCACGTACTGGGACAGAGAACACCGGGGAGCTGTTTTTT. This translates into CASSRTGTENTGELFF.

The chain recombines TRBV19 with TRBJ2-6, with 7 bases matching TRBD1. Germline trimming cut 7 bases from V and 0 bases from J; bases unmatched to any gene: 6. The germline CDR1 and CDR2 sequences are LNHDA and SQIVND (reference sequence). CDR3 length: 16 amino acids. The CDR3 bases are TGTGCCAGTATGTGGACAGGAACCTCTGGGGCCAACGTCCTGACTTTC. Protein sequence: CASMWTGTSGANVLTF.

CDR3 sequence: CASSVDLRTPLHF. The CDR3, as DNA: TGTGCCAGCAGCGTAGATCTCAGAACCCCCCTCCACTTT. J is TRBJ1-6 and V is TRBV9; D is unresolved. The CDR3 runs 13 residues. Germline CDR1 reads SGDLS; CDR2 reads YYNGEE. V lost 0 bases and J lost 13, with 11 bases in between.